This T cell receptor beta chain came from a study of OX40 agonist ivuxolimab in advanced cancers. Regarding the research as a whole: Ivuxolimab, which targeted the costimulatory receptor OX40 (CD134), was an agonistic, fully human IgG2 monoclonal antibody. Patients were allowed to have had prior anti-PD-1, anti-PD-L1 or anti-CTLA-4 therapy, and around 43% of the dose-escalation patients had been treated with checkpoint inhibitors. The paper describes the monotherapy dose-escalation part (N of about 47 patients) of the phase I trial of ivuxolimab. The point of sequencing TCRbeta in the periphery was to test whether ivuxolimab changed TCR sequence diversity and drove clonal T-cell expansion. Partial responses occurred in three dose-escalation patients: two with cutaneous melanoma and one with hepatocellular carcinoma. In the dose-escalation cohort, around four fifths of patients were male, and the mean age was 60 years with a range of about 20 to 80. Of the roughly 51 patients in dose escalation, around 20 had hepatocellular carcinoma, about 15 had melanoma, 9 had renal cell carcinoma and 9 had head and neck cancer. Intravenous ivuxolimab was administered to patients every 2 weeks at six dose levels: 0.01, 0.1, 0.3, 1.5, 3 and 10 mg/kg. What the study reported, not specific to this receptor: At doses of 0.1 to 3.0 mg/kg, clonal expansion of both CD4+ and CD8+ T cells in blood was seen between baseline and week 6. The antigen specificity of the clonally expanded peripheral T cells was not determined. After ivuxolimab, expanded clones were on average more numerous among CD8+ T cells than among CD4+ T cells. In the 0.1-3.0 mg/kg groups, partial responders were among the patients with the lowest normalized peripheral clonal expansion, particularly in CD8+ T cells. Low levels of normalized T-cell clonal expansion were also seen in some patients who did not respond.

To sequence the TCRbeta CDR3 region, genomic DNA was isolated from the sorted cells. TCRbeta CDR3 regions were sequenced using the immunoSEQ Assay. TCRdb obtained this table from immuneACCESS and retained in-frame rearrangements with V and J assigned. These tables miss some clones; where compared with another copy, unresolved V genes account for less than half of the shortfall, and the remainder is unexplained. This sample lists 78,000 or so clones; 92% were detected once. The ten largest clonotypes hold about 2.8% of the sample. Its CDR3 holds 15 amino acids, cysteine through phenylalanine. The only DNA kept is the CDR3, 45 bases in frame from the first base. Details on this clone: Its antigen is still unknown. No base quality values were provided; no much bigger clone lies one nucleotide off.

The trial excluded patients who had a history of autoimmune disease or were on systemic immunosuppression. Peripheral blood for TCR sequencing was collected from all dose cohorts at baseline, on cycle 4 day 1, and on cycle 7 day 1. The samples were taken from a phase I, first-in-human, multicenter, open-label dose-escalation trial of ivuxolimab. Adults with locally advanced or metastatic melanoma, renal cell carcinoma, hepatocellular carcinoma or head and neck squamous cell carcinoma were enrolled in the trial. Before TCR sequencing, CD4+ and CD8+ T cells were separately sorted from peripheral blood.

This receptor was identified in an adult with an advanced solid tumor such as melanoma, head and neck, liver or kidney cancer. The starting material was CD4+ or CD8+ T cells sorted from blood, obtained in a trial of the OX40 agonist ivuxolimab. The chain is assembled from TRBV21-1 and TRBJ2-5; whether TRBD2, the table's D call, matches the DNA was not checked. TRBV21-1 is annotated as a pseudogene. The CDR3 has the sequence CASNPSSEYEETQYF. The sequenced DNA is TGTGCCAGCAATCCCTCAAGCGAGTACGAAGAGACCCAGTACTTC.